This T cell receptor beta chain is from a study of T cell responses to AZD1222 COVID-19 vaccine. Study findings and constraints: When two AZD1222 doses had been given, Spike-specific TCR breadth and depth rose. The study sampled repertoires only after the peak T cell response. Within unmutated variant regions lay the reported targets of nearly half of spike-specific TCRs.

The CDR3 is made up of 11 amino acids. Germline values: CDR1 GTSNPN, CDR2 SVGIG (reference sequence). The V gene lost 1 base and the J gene lost 4 bases, with 2 bases spanning the gap. Sequencing used immunoSEQ multiplex PCR; TCRdb keeps in-frame clones, though not all of them. The table has some 180,000 clones, about nine tenths seen once. Concerning this clone: Its cognate antigen is unknown.

The sample was peripheral blood, taken on day 0 of AZD1222 vaccination. The TCR was taken from an adult in good health. This chain joins TRBV30 and TRBJ1-3; no clear D gene. The CDR3 is CAWSAGNTIYF. The CDR3 region has the DNA TGTGCCTGGAGTGCAGGAAACACCATATATTTT.